The clone carrying this T cell receptor beta chain has a handful of counts. The junction and the germline gene differ at one end; a read error may be behind it. CDR3 length: 15 amino acids. The V gene's germline CDR1 is SEHNR and CDR2 FQNEAQ (reference sequence). PCR primers comprised 60 Vbeta and 13 Jbeta primers. Using immunoSEQ multiplex PCR, the repertoire was profiled, and TCRdb retains in-frame clones only, with some absent. Here the sample spans just over 200,000 clones, around 85% being singletons. This specimen belongs to a study of cytomegalovirus exposure and HLA in healthy donors. The sequencing sample was made of PBMCs. The receptor was isolated from a middle-aged man in good health and CMV-seronegative. This chain joins TRBV7-9 and TRBJ2-7; 8 bases line up with TRBD1. In DNA form, the CDR3 reads TGTTCCAGCAGTCCACGGGTGGGACAGGTCTACGAGCAGTACTTC. It yields the protein CSSSPRVGQVYEQYF.